These T cell receptor beta chains were read from a single sample in a study of PD-L1 blockade in urothelial cancer. The assay was immunoSEQ multiplex PCR, and TCRdb's table has in-frame clones only and misses some. The data hold tens of thousands of clones, with about 90% observed a single time. Source: PBMCs, taken around atezolizumab (anti-PD-L1) treatment. These receptors were taken from a woman older than 75 with urothelial cancer. CDR3s include the opening cysteine and the closing phenylalanine or tryptophan. The D gene is left open where the match is weak. For some rows the clone size is stated as once, few or many, or as a class when expanded; others skip it.

d_gene,abundance,j_gene,v_gene,CDR3aa,CDR3nt
.,.,TRBJ2-1,TRBV11-2,CASSLIQQGYEQFF,TGTGCCAGCAGCCTAATCCAACAGGGATATGAGCAGTTCTTC
TRBD2,.,TRBJ2-2,TRBV2,CASRGLAGGSTGELFF,TGTGCCAGCAGGGGACTAGCGGGAGGCTCCACCGGGGAGCTGTTTTTT
TRBD2,.,TRBJ2-2,TRBV9,CASSTTSGANTGELFF,TGTGCCAGCAGCACGACTAGCGGTGCGAACACCGGGGAGCTGTTTTTT
.,.,TRBJ1-1,TRBV6-5,CASSYGRTGGTEAFF,TGTGCCAGCAGTTACGGGCGAACTGGAGGCACTGAAGCTTTCTTT
.,.,TRBJ2-6,TRBV18,CASSSREGSSGANVLTF,TGTGCCAGCTCATCAAGAGAGGGCAGCTCTGGGGCCAACGTCCTGACTTTC
TRBD1,.,TRBJ1-2,TRBV27,CASSPLNRGSNYGYTF,TGTGCCAGCAGTCCCCTGAACAGGGGGTCTAACTATGGCTACACCTTC
.,.,TRBJ1-3,TRBV2,CASSEALRVAGNTIYF,TGTGCCAGCAGTGAAGCGCTGAGGGTAGCTGGAAACACCATATATTTT
.,.,TRBJ2-7,TRBV30,CAWSSSYEQYF,TGTGCCTGGAGCTCCTCCTACGAGCAGTACTTC
TRBD2,.,TRBJ2-2,TRBV5-1,CASSPGLAGGAGELFF,TGCGCCAGCAGCCCAGGACTAGCGGGAGGGGCCGGGGAGCTGTTTTTT
.,.,TRBJ1-1,TRBV9,CASSVPGPGVNTEAFF,TGTGCCAGCAGCGTACCCGGTCCAGGGGTGAACACTGAAGCTTTCTTT
TRBD2,.,TRBJ2-1,TRBV5-1,CASSRGLAGGEQFF,TGCGCCAGCAGCCGGGGACTAGCGGGAGGGGAGCAGTTCTTC
TRBD1,.,TRBJ2-1,TRBV7-9,CASSSDRGKEQFF,TGTGCCAGCAGCTCAGACAGGGGGAAGGAGCAGTTCTTC
.,once,TRBJ2-2,TRBV27,CASSSRMIGGPGELFF,TGTGCCAGCAGTTCCCGGATGATCGGGGGACCCGGGGAGCTGTTTTTT
.,.,TRBJ2-1,TRBV19,CASSIRDEQFF,TGTGCCAGTAGTATTCGCGATGAGCAGTTCTTC
TRBD2,.,TRBJ2-3,TRBV5-1,CASQSRLAGGDTQYF,TGCGCCAGCCAGTCACGACTAGCGGGAGGAGATACGCAGTATTTT
TRBD2,.,TRBJ2-5,TRBV7-9,CASSLDAGGQETQYF,TGTGCCAGCAGTTTGGACGCGGGAGGTCAAGAGACCCAGTACTTC
.,.,TRBJ1-1,TRBV28,CASSSGQMNTEAFF,TGTGCCAGCAGTTCCGGACAAATGAACACTGAAGCTTTCTTT
.,.,TRBJ1-1,TRBV27,CASSLSGGIAEAFF,TGTGCCAGCAGTTTATCCGGGGGTATCGCTGAAGCTTTCTTT
TRBD1,.,TRBJ1-5,TRBV27,CASRQGAGRNQPQHF,TGTGCCAGCAGACAGGGGGCAGGTCGAAATCAGCCCCAGCATTTT
TRBD1,.,TRBJ1-4,TRBV6-5,CASSKTGGGQEKLFF,TGTGCCAGCAGTAAAACAGGGGGAGGTCAGGAAAAACTGTTTTTT
TRBD2,.,TRBJ2-3,TRBV6-1,CASSGGGGGTDTQYF,TGTGCCAGCAGTGGGGGCGGGGGAGGCACAGATACGCAGTATTTT
.,few,TRBJ1-2,TRBV18,CASSPGQNYGYTF,TGTGCCAGCTCACCAGGGCAGAACTATGGCTACACCTTC
TRBD2,.,TRBJ2-5,TRBV5-1,CASSSTGVELAGNQETQYF,TGCGCCAGCAGCTCTACAGGGGTCGAACTAGCGGGGAACCAAGAGACCCAGTACTTC
.,.,TRBJ2-2,TRBV19,CASTRAAGALDTGELFF,TGTGCCAGTACCCGAGCCGCGGGGGCGCTTGACACCGGGGAGCTGTTTTTT
.,.,TRBJ2-1,TRBV2,CASGSNNEQFF,TGTGCCAGCGGGAGCAACAATGAGCAGTTCTTC
TRBD1,.,TRBJ1-5,TRBV5-4,CASSLEDRGRTNQPQHF,TGTGCCAGCAGCTTGGAGGACAGGGGGCGAACCAATCAGCCCCAGCATTTT
TRBD1,.,TRBJ1-2,TRBV7-2,CASSLAPGQPYGYTF,TGTGCCAGCAGCTTAGCGCCGGGACAGCCGTATGGCTACACCTTC
.,once,TRBJ1-5,TRBV12-5,CASGSPGRGYSNQPQHF,TGTGCTAGTGGTTCCCCGGGCCGGGGGTATAGCAATCAGCCCCAGCATTTT
.,.,TRBJ2-1,TRBV6-6,CASSFSLGNGNEQFF,TGTGCCAGCAGTTTTTCGCTAGGAAATGGCAATGAGCAGTTCTTC